The 6 T cell receptor beta chains below all came from one sample that was sequenced in a study of blood T cells in healthy people across ages. The use of a sample-barcoded 5' primer and a J-beta primer mix characterized a second PCR of 7 to 11 cycles. TCRdb passed the 5' RACE reads through MiXCR, listing each CDR3 protein once. This repertoire shows hundreds of thousands of distinct CDR3 sequences, approximately 30% found once; its top ten account for around 16%. The specimen was blood. Every receptor here comes from a woman of 80 years or more in good health.

The chain couples TRBV2 to TRBJ2-5; TRBD1 is a possible D gene (6 bases). Trimming left V 4 bases short and J 11 bases short, with 17 bases between. Germline V gene data show CDR1 as SNHLY and CDR2 as FYNNEI. The CDR3 totals 13 residues. This CDR3 is CASSAPGVGGQYF. The DNA for the CDR3 is TGTGCCAGCAGTGCCCCAGGGGTGGGCGGGCAGTACTTC.

This clonotype was detected ten times or more. The rearrangement uses TRBV24-1 and TRBJ2-1, with 8 bases identical to TRBD1. J gave up 6 bases and V 3 bases, and 6 bases lay outside the gene matches. This CDR3 is built from 15 residues. Germline V CDR1 and CDR2: KGHDR, SFDVKD. CDR3 residues: CATSDRQGRVNEQFF. The CDR3 DNA is TGTGCCACCAGTGATCGACAGGGGCGGGTCAATGAGCAGTTCTTC.

CDR3 loop: CASRAGHSNQPQHF. The CDR3 DNA reads as TGTGCCAGCAGGGCGGGACATAGCAATCAGCCCCAGCATTTT. The chain employs TRBV6-5 and TRBJ1-5; tentatively, D is TRBD1 (6 bases). The V gene lost 6 bases and the J gene lost 0 bases, with 9 bases spanning the gap. CDR3 length equals 14 residues. CDR1 and CDR2 (germline): MNHEY, SVGAGI.

V is TRBV2 and J is TRBJ1-5; a weak D match, TRBD1 (5 bases). Germline V gene lookup returns CDR1 SNHLY and CDR2 FYNNEI. This CDR3 is 15 amino acids long. With 2 bases removed from V and 4 bases from J, the gap between germline ends came to 12 bases. DNA of the CDR3: TGTGCCAGCAGTGAATCGGGGCTTAATAATCAGCCCCAGCATTTT. Its protein is CASSESGLNNQPQHF.

There are a few counts of this clonotype. The chain joins TRBV7-3 to TRBJ1-3; D remains ambiguous. V lost 6 bases to trimming and J lost 1 base, with 7 bases between them. This CDR3 is 13 amino acids long. The V gene's germline CDR1 is SGHTA and CDR2 FQGTGA. In DNA, the CDR3 is TGTGCCAGCAGTCAAGGTTCTGGAAACACCATATATTTT. Amino acids: CASSQGSGNTIYF. The variable domain in full, completed from reference TRBV7-3 and TRBJ1-3, reads GAGVSQTPSNKVTEKGKYVELRCDPISGHTALYWYRQSLGQGPEFLIYFQGTGAADDSGLPNDRFFAVRPEGSVSTLKIQRTERGDSAVYLCASSQGSGNTIYFGEGSWLTVV.

Details on this clonotype: This CDR3 is missing its conserved last phenylalanine or tryptophan, likely due to a read error. The rearrangement links TRBV5-1 to TRBJ1-5; D gene uncertain. The germline CDR1 and CDR2 sequences are SGHRS and YFSETQ. This CDR3 is built from 16 residues. The CDR3 sequence is CASNLEGARGNQPQHV. The CDR3 bases are TGCGCCAGCAACTTGGAAGGCGCCCGGGGCAATCAGCCCCAGCATGTT.